This is a list of T cell receptor beta chains from one sample in a study of T-cell reconstitution after alpha-beta-depleted transplantation in children. TCRdb fed the PCR reads into MiXCR, producing one record per CDR3 protein. The top ten hold about 2.6% of the sample, which has 200,000 to 250,000 distinct CDR3 sequences, 12% seen once. The specimen was PBMCs from the stem cell graft donor, collected from the stem cell graft. The receptors stem from a human donor who donated a stem cell graft to a child with acute lymphoblastic leukemia. CDR3s include the opening cysteine and the closing phenylalanine or tryptophan. Each record gives: clone size, V gene, J gene, D gene, CDR3 protein, CDR3 DNA. A D gene is named only where the DNA matches it firmly. Some rows have no size entry. The others give once, few or many, or a class for an expanded clone.

many,TRBV6-5,TRBJ2-7,NA,CASSYSTDYEQYF,TGTGCCAGCAGTTACTCGACAGACTACGAGCAGTACTTC
NA,TRBV12-3/TRBV12-4,TRBJ2-7,TRBD1,CASSLARGQGTYEQYF,TGTGCCAGCAGTTTAGCACGGGGACAGGGGACCTACGAGCAGTACTTC
many,TRBV20-1,TRBJ2-1,TRBD2,CSALSAGGSSSYNEQFF,TGCAGTGCGTTGTCGGCGGGAGGGTCAAGCTCCTACAATGAGCAGTTCTTC
few,TRBV6-1,TRBJ2-1,NA,CASSAFRGSYNEQFF,TGTGCCAGCAGTGCTTTCAGGGGCTCCTACAATGAGCAGTTCTTC
many,TRBV27,TRBJ1-4,NA,CASRLTATNEKLFF,TGTGCCAGCAGACTGACAGCAACTAATGAAAAACTGTTTTTT
many,TRBV7-2,TRBJ1-3,NA,CASSLGAGNTIYF,TGTGCCAGCAGCTTAGGAGCCGGAAACACCATATATTTT
many,TRBV28,TRBJ2-3,TRBD2,CASSIPPYGRKTDTQYF,TGTGCCAGCAGTATACCCCCTTACGGGAGGAAGACAGATACGCAGTATTTT
few,TRBV12-3/TRBV12-4,TRBJ2-2,NA,CASSTKLRTGELFF,TGTGCCAGCAGTACCAAACTGCGGACCGGGGAGCTGTTTTTT
NA,TRBV6-1,TRBJ1-1,NA,CASSPTRGPEAFF,TGTGCCAGCAGTCCTACGAGGGGCCCTGAAGCTTTCTTT
many,TRBV28,TRBJ2-5,NA,CASTLYQQAETQYF,TGTGCCAGCACTTTGTACCAGCAAGCGGAGACCCAGTACTTC
NA,TRBV28,TRBJ2-1,TRBD2,CASSSVGLAGNEQFF,TGTGCCAGCAGTTCCGTCGGGCTAGCGGGCAATGAGCAGTTCTTC
NA,TRBV24-1,TRBJ2-7,TRBD2,CATSATDGGTYEQYF,TGTGCCACCAGTGCCACGGACGGGGGGACCTACGAGCAGTACTTC
NA,TRBV6-1,TRBJ2-7,TRBD1,CASSDRTGRYYEQYF,TGTGCCAGCAGTGACCGGACAGGCAGGTACTACGAGCAGTACTTC
many,TRBV28,TRBJ2-6,TRBD1,CASSPVQGASGANVLTF,TGTGCCAGCAGCCCCGTCCAGGGGGCATCAGGGGCCAACGTCCTGACTTTC
few,TRBV10-3,TRBJ1-2,NA,CAISDRASKHYGYTF,TGTGCCATCAGTGATCGGGCCTCAAAACACTATGGCTACACCTTC
NA,TRBV19,TRBJ1-2,NA,CASTTGQREGDTF,TGTGCCAGTACCACAGGACAGCGTGAGGGCGACACCTTC
NA,TRBV4-3,TRBJ2-1,NA,CASKPQRSSYNEQFF,TGCGCCAGCAAGCCCCAGCGGAGCTCCTACAATGAGCAGTTCTTC
many,TRBV11-2,TRBJ2-5,NA,CASRGSRLGDRETQYF,TGTGCCAGCAGAGGTTCGCGGTTGGGGGACCGGGAGACCCAGTACTTC
few,TRBV6-1,TRBJ1-2,TRBD1,CASSPFTGQGVDGYTF,TGTGCCAGCAGTCCCTTCACCGGACAGGGGGTCGATGGCTACACCTTC
many,TRBV20-1,TRBJ1-1,NA,CSANLQTGTEAFF,TGCAGTGCTAACTTACAAACAGGCACTGAAGCTTTCTTT
many,TRBV7-2,TRBJ2-1,NA,CASSLVTAHLQFF,TGTGCCAGCAGCTTAGTGACAGCCCATCTTCAGTTCTTC
NA,TRBV7-2,TRBJ2-6,NA,CASTPGANVLTF,TGTGCCAGCACACCTGGGGCCAACGTCCTGACTTTC
many,TRBV20-1,TRBJ1-1,NA,CSARGRGGQGLGNTEAFF,TGCAGTGCTAGGGGTCGAGGTGGGCAGGGACTCGGGAACACTGAAGCTTTCTTT
many,TRBV18,TRBJ2-5,TRBD1,CASSLYWTGEETQYF,TGTGCCAGCTCACTGTATTGGACAGGGGAAGAGACCCAGTACTTC
many,TRBV5-1,TRBJ2-2,TRBD2,CASSSGLAGTGELFF,TGCGCCAGCAGCTCCGGACTAGCGGGAACCGGGGAGCTGTTTTTT
many,TRBV11-2,TRBJ1-1,NA,CASSLKERTEAFF,TGTGCCAGCAGCTTAAAAGAGAGGACTGAAGCTTTCTTT
many,TRBV7-2,TRBJ2-7,TRBD2,CASSLIAGVSSYEQYF,TGTGCCAGCAGCTTAATAGCGGGAGTGAGCTCCTACGAGCAGTACTTC
NA,TRBV24-1,TRBJ1-5,TRBD1,CATSDGRGLNQPQHF,TGTGCCACCAGTGATGGCAGGGGGCTCAATCAGCCCCAGCATTTT
many,TRBV20-1,TRBJ1-3,TRBD1,CSADTGGRGNTIYF,TGCAGTGCGGACACAGGGGGAAGAGGAAACACCATATATTTT
NA,TRBV30,TRBJ2-3,NA,CAWTSQGSTDTQYF,TGTGCCTGGACTTCGCAGGGGAGCACAGATACGCAGTATTTT
NA,TRBV20-1,TRBJ1-1,NA,CSVRGGPPGKGEAFF,TGCAGTGTCAGGGGCGGGCCTCCGGGGAAGGGTGAAGCTTTCTTT
many,TRBV20-1,TRBJ1-1,NA,CSARQGKSEAFF,TGCAGTGCTAGACAGGGCAAAAGTGAAGCTTTCTTT
many,TRBV9,TRBJ2-3,TRBD2,CASSGLAVSTDTQYF,TGTGCCAGCAGCGGACTAGCGGTTAGCACAGATACGCAGTATTTT
NA,TRBV5-1,TRBJ1-1,NA,CASSLARGNTEAFF,TGCGCCAGCAGCTTGGCAAGGGGAAACACTGAAGCTTTCTTT
many,TRBV7-9,TRBJ1-3,NA,CASSFSTGSGNTIYF,TGTGCCAGCAGTTTTTCGACAGGCTCTGGAAACACCATATATTTT
few,TRBV7-2,TRBJ2-5,NA,CASSLAPLALRETQYF,TGTGCCAGCAGCTTAGCGCCACTAGCTTTAAGGGAGACCCAGTACTTC
NA,TRBV5-4,TRBJ1-1,NA,CASSPWEGGNTEAFF,TGTGCCAGCAGCCCCTGGGAGGGGGGTAACACTGAAGCTTTCTTT
many,TRBV10-3,TRBJ1-4,NA,CATKHDLNEKLFF,TGTGCCACCAAACACGATCTTAATGAAAAACTGTTTTTT
many,TRBV6-5,TRBJ2-3,TRBD2,CASILAGAGDTQYF,TGTGCCAGCATTTTAGCGGGGGCGGGGGATACGCAGTATTTT
few,TRBV12-3/TRBV12-4,TRBJ2-5,NA,CASSPRNPPTQYF,TGTGCCAGCAGCCCCCGAAACCCGCCCACCCAGTACTTC
many,TRBV6-1,TRBJ1-5,TRBD1,CASSPQGAGNQPQHF,TGTGCCAGCAGCCCCCAGGGGGCTGGCAATCAGCCCCAGCATTTT
few,TRBV3-1,TRBJ2-1,NA,CASSQVSGASGSYNEQFF,TGTGCCAGCAGCCAAGTCTCGGGGGCGTCCGGCTCCTACAATGAGCAGTTCTTC
many,TRBV15,TRBJ1-1,NA,CATSRAGALSEAFF,TGTGCCACCAGCAGAGCCGGGGCCCTTTCTGAAGCTTTCTTT
many,TRBV5-5,TRBJ1-5,NA,CASSPDSRRGQPQHF,TGTGCCAGCAGCCCGGACAGCAGGCGAGGCCAGCCCCAGCATTTT
many,TRBV29-1,TRBJ2-1,NA,CSVLPGRVYNEQFF,TGCAGCGTTCTCCCGGGCAGGGTCTACAATGAGCAGTTCTTC
NA,TRBV20-1,TRBJ1-1,TRBD1,CSARDQGGRTEAFF,TGCAGTGCTAGAGATCAGGGGGGGCGGACTGAAGCTTTCTTT
NA,TRBV12-3/TRBV12-4,TRBJ2-4,TRBD2,CASRSGGGLAKNTQYF,TGTGCCAGCAGGTCCGGGGGGGGGTTAGCCAAAAACACTCAGTACTTC
many,TRBV5-1,TRBJ2-1,NA,CASSWVGGPYEQFF,TGCGCCAGCAGCTGGGTCGGGGGGCCCTATGAGCAGTTCTTC
NA,TRBV7-9,TRBJ2-1,TRBD2,CASRLAELTYNEQFF,TGTGCCAGCAGGCTAGCGGAACTGACCTACAATGAGCAGTTCTTC
NA,TRBV20-1,TRBJ2-3,NA,CSAGPEDGNTQYF,TGCAGTGCTGGCCCTGAGGATGGTAATACGCAGTATTTT
NA,TRBV6-1,TRBJ1-5,NA,CASSPGANSNQPQHF,TGTGCCAGCAGTCCGGGGGCTAATAGCAATCAGCCCCAGCATTTT
many,TRBV12-3/TRBV12-4,TRBJ1-6,TRBD1,CASSPGGPGESPLHF,TGTGCCAGCAGCCCAGGGGGCCCGGGAGAATCACCCCTCCACTTT
many,TRBV12-3/TRBV12-4,TRBJ1-4,NA,CASRDGEGEKLFF,TGTGCCAGCCGTGATGGGGAGGGCGAAAAACTGTTTTTT